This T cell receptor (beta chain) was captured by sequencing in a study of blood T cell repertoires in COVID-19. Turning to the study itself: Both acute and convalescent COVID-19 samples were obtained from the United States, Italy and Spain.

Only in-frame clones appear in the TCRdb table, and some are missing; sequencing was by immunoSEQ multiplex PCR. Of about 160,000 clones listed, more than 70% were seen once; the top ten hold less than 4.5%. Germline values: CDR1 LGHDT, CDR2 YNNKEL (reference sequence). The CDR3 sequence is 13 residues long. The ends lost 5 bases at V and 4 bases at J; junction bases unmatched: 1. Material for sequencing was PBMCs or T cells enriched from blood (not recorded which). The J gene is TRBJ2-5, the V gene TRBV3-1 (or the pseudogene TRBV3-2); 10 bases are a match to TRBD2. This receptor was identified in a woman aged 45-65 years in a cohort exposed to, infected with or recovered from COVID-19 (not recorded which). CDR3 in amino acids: CASSTSGAETQYF. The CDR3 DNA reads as TGTGCCAGCAGCACTAGCGGGGCAGAGACCCAGTACTTC.